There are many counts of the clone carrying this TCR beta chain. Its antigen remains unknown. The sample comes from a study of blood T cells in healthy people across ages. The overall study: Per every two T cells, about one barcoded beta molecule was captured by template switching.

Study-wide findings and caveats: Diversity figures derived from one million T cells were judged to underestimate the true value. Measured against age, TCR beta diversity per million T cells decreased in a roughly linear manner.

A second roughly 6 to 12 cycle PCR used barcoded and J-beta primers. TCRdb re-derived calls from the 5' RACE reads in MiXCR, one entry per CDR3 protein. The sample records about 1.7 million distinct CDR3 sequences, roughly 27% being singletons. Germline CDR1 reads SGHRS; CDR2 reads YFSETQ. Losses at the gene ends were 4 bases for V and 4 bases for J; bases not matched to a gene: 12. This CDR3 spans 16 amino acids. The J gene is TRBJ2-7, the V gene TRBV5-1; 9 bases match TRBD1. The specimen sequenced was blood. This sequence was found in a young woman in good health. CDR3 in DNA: TGCGCCAGCAGCCAACCAGGCGGGACAGGGCTTTACGAGCAGTACTTC. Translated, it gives CASSQPGGTGLYEQYF.